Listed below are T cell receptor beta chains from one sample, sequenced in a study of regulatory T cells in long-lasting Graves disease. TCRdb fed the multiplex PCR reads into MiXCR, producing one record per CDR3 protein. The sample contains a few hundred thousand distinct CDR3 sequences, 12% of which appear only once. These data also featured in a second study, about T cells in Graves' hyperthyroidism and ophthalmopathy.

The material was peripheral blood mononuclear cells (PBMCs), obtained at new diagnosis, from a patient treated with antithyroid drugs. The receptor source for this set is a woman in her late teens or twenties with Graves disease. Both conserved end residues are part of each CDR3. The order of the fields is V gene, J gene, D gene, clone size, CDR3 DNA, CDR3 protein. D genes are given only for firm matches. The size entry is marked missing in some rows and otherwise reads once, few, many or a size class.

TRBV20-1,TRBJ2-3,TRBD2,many,TGCAGTGCCTCTAGCGGGACATCGTTCGATACGCAGTATTTT,CSASSGTSFDTQYF
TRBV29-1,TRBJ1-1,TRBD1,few,TGCAGCGTTGAATGGCAGGGGGGGACTGAAGCTTTCTTT,CSVEWQGGTEAFF
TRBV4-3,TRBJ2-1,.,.,TGCGCCAGCAGCCGGAATCCCCACGACCCGTACTCCTACAATGAGCAGTTCTTC,CASSRNPHDPYSYNEQFF
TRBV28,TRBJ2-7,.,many,TGTGCCAGCAGTTTCTTAGTCCGACAGGTTCCCTACGAGCAGTACTTC,CASSFLVRQVPYEQYF
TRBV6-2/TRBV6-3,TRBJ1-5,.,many,TGTGCCAGCAGTGAGGGGCGCAATCAGCCCCAGCATTTT,CASSEGRNQPQHF
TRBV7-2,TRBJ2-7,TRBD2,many,TGTGCCAGCAGCTTAGAGACTAGCGGGGCTTACGAGCAGTACTTC,CASSLETSGAYEQYF
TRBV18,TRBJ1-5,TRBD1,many,TGTGCCAGCTCACCCCAGCAGGGGGCTAATCAGCCCCAGCATTTT,CASSPQQGANQPQHF
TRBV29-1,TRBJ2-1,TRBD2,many,TGCAGCAAGACTAGCGCGTACAATGAGCAGTTCTTC,CSKTSAYNEQFF
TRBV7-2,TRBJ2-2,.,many,TGTGCCAGCAGCCGGGATAGGACGGTTGTATATGGGGAGCTGTTTTTT,CASSRDRTVVYGELFF
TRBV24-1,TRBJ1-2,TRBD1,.,TGTGCCACCGAATGGACAGGGACAGACTATGGCTACACCTTC,CATEWTGTDYGYTF
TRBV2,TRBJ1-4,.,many,TGTGCCAGCAGTGGGCAGGGCGGCGTTAATGAAAAACTGTTTTTT,CASSGQGGVNEKLFF
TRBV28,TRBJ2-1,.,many,TGTGCCAGCAGTTTTTCTCTAGGGGGACTCGAGCAGTTCTTC,CASSFSLGGLEQFF
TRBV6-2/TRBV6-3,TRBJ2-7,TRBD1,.,TGTGCCAGCAGTTACTCCGGGACAGGGATCCCCTACGAGCAGTACTTC,CASSYSGTGIPYEQYF
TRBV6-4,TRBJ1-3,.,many,TGTGCCAGCAGTGACGGGGGAAACACCATATATTTT,CASSDGGNTIYF
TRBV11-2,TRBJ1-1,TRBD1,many,TGCGCCAGCAGCCAAGATGGGGGGACAGGGACTGAAGCTTTCTTT,CASSQDGGTGTEAFF
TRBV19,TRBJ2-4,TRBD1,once,TGTGCCAGCGGAGATCCAGGGGGCTCTAAAAACATTCAGTACTTC,CASGDPGGSKNIQYF
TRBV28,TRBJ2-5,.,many,TGTGCCAGCAGTTTGTTTCGGAGCCAAGAGACCCAGTACTTC,CASSLFRSQETQYF
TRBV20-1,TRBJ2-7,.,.,TGCAGTGCTAGAGGTCAGACATCCACAGCCTACGAGCAGTACTTC,CSARGQTSTAYEQYF
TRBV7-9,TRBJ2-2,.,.,TGTGCCAGCAGCTTATACGTGGGAGTGGGCACCGGGGAGCTGTTTTTT,CASSLYVGVGTGELFF
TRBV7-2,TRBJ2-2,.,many,TGTGCCAGCAGCCCCCAGGGCGTAGGTGGGCTGTTTTTT,CASSPQGVGGLFF
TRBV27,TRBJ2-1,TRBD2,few,TGTGCCAGCAGGGAGAGGTGGGCTAGCGGGAGGCCTAAGGAGCAGTTCTTC,CASRERWASGRPKEQFF
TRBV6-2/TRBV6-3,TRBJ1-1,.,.,TGTGCCAGCAGCCGTCAGGATGGGGACACTGAAGCTTTCTTT,CASSRQDGDTEAFF
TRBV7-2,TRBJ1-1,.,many,TGTGCCAGCAGCTTAAAGGGCCGTGAAGCTTTCTTT,CASSLKGREAFF
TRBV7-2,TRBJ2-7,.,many,TGTGCCAGCAGCTTCGACAGGGGAGGGCCCTACGAGCAGTACTTC,CASSFDRGGPYEQYF
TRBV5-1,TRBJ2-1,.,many,TGCGCCAGCAGCTCCCTACGGTCTTTTGGCACCAATGAGCAGTTCTTC,CASSSLRSFGTNEQFF
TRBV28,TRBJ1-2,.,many,TGTGCCAGCAGTTTGCCGACCGACTATGGCTACACCTTC,CASSLPTDYGYTF
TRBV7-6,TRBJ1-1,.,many,TGTGCCAGCAGCTTTGGTCAGGGGATTTTCACTGAAGCTTTCTTT,CASSFGQGIFTEAFF
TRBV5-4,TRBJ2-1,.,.,TGTGCCAGCAGCTCGAGTACAGGGAGCTCCTACAATGAGCAGTTCTTC,CASSSSTGSSYNEQFF
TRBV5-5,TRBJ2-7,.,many,TGTGCCAGCACCCTCTCGGGGTCCGAGCAGTACTTC,CASTLSGSEQYF
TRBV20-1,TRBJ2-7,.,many,TGCAGTGCTAGTCCCGGGATCTCCTACGAGCAGTACTTC,CSASPGISYEQYF
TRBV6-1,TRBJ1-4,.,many,TGTGCCACAAACCGGGTCCGAGGGGAAAAACTGTTTTTT,CATNRVRGEKLFF
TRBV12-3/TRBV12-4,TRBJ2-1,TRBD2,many,TGTGCCAGCAAGAGCGGCGGGAGCCCCAACAATGAGCAGTTCTTC,CASKSGGSPNNEQFF
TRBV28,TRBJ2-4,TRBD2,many,TGTGCCAGCTATGGGGCGGGAGTAGGGATTCAGTACTTC,CASYGAGVGIQYF